The T cell receptor beta chain described here comes from a study of shared clonotypes between healthy human individuals. This clone was seen a single time. The table came from immunoSEQ multiplex PCR; TCRdb's copy has only in-frame clones and leaves some out. The data show roughly 500,000 clones, less than 96% seen once. The CDR3 runs to 15 residues. V trimming: 5 bases; J trimming: 4 bases; junction bases outside the gene matches: 4. Germline CDR1 reads MDHEN; CDR2 reads SYDVKM. V usage is TRBV28 and J usage is TRBJ1-5, with 11 bases aligning to TRBD1. Sequencing was carried out using naive CD4+ T cells sorted from blood. Subset meaning: CD45RA+ positively selected. The receptor was isolated from a woman aged 25-40 years in good health. DNA for the CDR3: TGTGCCAGCAGTCCCGGGGACAGGGGGAATCAGCCCCAGCATTTT. This translates into CASSPGDRGNQPQHF.